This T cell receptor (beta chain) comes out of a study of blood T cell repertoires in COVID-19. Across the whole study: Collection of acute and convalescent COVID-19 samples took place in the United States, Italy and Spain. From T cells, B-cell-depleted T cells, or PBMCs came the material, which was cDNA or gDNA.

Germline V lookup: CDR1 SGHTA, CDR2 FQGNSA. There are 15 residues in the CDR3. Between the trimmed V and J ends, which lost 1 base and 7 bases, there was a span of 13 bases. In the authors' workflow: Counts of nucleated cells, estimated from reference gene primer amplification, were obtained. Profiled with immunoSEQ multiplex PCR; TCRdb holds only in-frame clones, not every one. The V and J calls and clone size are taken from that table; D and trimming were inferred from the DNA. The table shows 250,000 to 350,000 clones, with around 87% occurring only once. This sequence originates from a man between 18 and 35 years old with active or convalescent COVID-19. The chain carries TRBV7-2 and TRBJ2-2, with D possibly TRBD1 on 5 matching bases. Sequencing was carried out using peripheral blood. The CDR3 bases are TGTGCCAGCAGCTTAGTTTCAGGGATGGACGGGGAGCTGTTTTTT. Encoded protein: CASSLVSGMDGELFF.